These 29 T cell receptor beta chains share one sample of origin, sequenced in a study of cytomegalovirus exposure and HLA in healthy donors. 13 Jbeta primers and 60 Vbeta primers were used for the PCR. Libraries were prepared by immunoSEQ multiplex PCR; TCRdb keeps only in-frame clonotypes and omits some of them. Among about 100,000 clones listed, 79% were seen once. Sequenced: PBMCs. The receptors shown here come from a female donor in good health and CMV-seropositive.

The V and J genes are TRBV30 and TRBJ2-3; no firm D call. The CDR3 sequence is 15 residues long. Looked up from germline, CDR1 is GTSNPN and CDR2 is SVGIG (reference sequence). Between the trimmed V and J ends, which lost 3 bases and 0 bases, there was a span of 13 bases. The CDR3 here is CAWRSLGLSTDTQYF. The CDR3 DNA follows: TGTGCCTGGAGGTCCCTTGGCTTAAGCACAGATACGCAGTATTTT.

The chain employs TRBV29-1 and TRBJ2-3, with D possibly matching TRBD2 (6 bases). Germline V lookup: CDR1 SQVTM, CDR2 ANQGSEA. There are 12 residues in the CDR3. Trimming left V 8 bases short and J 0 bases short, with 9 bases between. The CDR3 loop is CSFSGSTDTQYF. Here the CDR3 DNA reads TGCAGCTTTAGCGGCAGCACAGATACGCAGTATTTT.

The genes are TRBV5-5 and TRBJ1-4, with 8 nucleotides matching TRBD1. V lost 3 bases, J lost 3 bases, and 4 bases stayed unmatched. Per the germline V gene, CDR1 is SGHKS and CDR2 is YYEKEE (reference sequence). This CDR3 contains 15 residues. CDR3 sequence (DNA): TGTGCCAGCAGCTCCAGGGGGCTGCCTAATGAAAAACTGTTTTTT. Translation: CASSSRGLPNEKLFF.

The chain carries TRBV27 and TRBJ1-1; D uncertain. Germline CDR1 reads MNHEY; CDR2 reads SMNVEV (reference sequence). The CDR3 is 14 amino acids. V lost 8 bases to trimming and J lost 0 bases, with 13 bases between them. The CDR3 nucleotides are TGTGCCAGCTGTCCCGTGGGAGTGAACACTGAAGCTTTCTTT. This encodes CASCPVGVNTEAFF.

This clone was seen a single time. The CDR3 loop reads CASSPDRGSGNTIYF. DNA of the CDR3: TGTGCCAGCAGTCCCGACAGGGGATCTGGAAACACCATATATTTT. The J gene is TRBJ1-3, the V gene TRBV6-5; 8 bases align to TRBD1. The CDR3 has 15 amino acids. In germline, CDR1 is MNHEY, CDR2 SVGAGI. Trimming cost V 5 bases and J 1 base; bases outside gene matches: 4.

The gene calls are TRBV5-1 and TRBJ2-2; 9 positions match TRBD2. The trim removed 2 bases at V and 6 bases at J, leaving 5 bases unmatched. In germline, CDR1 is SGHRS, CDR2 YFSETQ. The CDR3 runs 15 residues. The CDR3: CASSFSGSPAGELFF. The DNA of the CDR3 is TGCGCCAGCAGCTTTAGCGGGAGTCCCGCCGGGGAGCTGTTTTTT.

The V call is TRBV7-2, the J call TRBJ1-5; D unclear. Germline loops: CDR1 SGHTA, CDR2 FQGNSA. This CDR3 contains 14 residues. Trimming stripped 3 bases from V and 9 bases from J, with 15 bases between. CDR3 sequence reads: CASSFSGVGLPQHF. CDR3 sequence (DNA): TGTGCCAGCAGCTTCTCCGGGGTGGGATTGCCCCAGCATTTT.

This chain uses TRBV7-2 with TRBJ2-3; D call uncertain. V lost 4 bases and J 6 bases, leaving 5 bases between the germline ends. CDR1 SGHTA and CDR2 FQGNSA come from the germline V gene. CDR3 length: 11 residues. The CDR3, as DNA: TGTGCCAGCAGCTCTCTGGATACGCAGTATTTT. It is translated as CASSSLDTQYF.

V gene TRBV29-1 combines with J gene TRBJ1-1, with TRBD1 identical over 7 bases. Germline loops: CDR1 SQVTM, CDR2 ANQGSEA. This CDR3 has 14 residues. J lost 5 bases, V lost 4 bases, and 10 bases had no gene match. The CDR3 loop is CSVAGHSQGTEAFF. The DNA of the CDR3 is TGCAGCGTTGCAGGCCACTCACAGGGGACTGAAGCTTTCTTT.

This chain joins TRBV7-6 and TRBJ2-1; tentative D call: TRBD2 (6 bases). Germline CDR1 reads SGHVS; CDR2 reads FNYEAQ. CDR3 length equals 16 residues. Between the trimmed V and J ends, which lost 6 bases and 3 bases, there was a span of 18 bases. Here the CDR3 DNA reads TGTGCCAGCAGTTGGCAAGGCGGGGCCGGCTACAATGAGCAGTTCTTC. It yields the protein CASSWQGGAGYNEQFF.

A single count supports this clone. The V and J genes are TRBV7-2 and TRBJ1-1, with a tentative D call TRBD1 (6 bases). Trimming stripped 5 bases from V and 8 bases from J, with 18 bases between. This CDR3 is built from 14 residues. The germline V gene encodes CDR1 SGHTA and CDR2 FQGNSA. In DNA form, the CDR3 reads TGTGCCAGCAGCGTTAGCGGGTCCGGGACAGAAGCTTTCTTT. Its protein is CASSVSGSGTEAFF.

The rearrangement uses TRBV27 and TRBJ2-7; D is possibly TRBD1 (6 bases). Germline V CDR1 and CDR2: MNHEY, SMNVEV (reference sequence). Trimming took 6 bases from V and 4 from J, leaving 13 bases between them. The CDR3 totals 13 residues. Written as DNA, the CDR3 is TGTGCCAGCAGCTCTAACAGGGATTACGAGCAGTACTTC. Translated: CASSSNRDYEQYF.

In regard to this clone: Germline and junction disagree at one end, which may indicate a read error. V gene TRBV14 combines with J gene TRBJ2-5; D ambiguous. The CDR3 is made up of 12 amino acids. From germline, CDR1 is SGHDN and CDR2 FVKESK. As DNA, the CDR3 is TGTGCCAGCAGCCTAATTCAAGAGGCCCAGTACTTC. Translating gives CASSLIQEAQYF.

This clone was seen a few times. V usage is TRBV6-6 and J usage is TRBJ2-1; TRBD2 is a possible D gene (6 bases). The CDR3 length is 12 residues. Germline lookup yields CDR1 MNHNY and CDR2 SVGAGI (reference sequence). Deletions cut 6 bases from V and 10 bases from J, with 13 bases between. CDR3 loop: CASSPTSTEQFF. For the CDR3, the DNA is TGTGCCAGCAGCCCAACTAGCACAGAGCAGTTCTTC.

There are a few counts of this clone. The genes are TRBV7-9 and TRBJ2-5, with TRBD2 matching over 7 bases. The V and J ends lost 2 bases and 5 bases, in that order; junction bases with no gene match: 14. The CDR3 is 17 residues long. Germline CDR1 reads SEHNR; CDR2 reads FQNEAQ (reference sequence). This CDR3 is CASSLWGGAQDEETQYF. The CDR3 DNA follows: TGTGCCAGCAGCTTATGGGGGGGTGCCCAAGACGAGGAGACCCAGTACTTC.

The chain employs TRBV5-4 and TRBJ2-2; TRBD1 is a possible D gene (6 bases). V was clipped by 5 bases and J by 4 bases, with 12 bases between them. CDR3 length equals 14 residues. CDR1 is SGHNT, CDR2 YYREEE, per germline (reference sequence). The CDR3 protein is CASSSGVFTGELFF. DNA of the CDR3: TGTGCCAGCAGTTCAGGGGTCTTCACCGGGGAGCTGTTTTTT.

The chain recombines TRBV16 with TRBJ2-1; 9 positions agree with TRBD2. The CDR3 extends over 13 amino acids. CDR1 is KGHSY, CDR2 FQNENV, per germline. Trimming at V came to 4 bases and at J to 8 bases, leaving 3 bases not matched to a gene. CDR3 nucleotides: TGTGCCAGCAGCCCCGGGACTAGCTATGAGCAGTTCTTC. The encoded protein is CASSPGTSYEQFF.

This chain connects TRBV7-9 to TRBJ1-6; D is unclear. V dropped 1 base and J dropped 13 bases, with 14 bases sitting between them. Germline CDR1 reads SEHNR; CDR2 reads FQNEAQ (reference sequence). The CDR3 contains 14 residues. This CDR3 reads CASSLESLTMPLHF. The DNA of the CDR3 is TGTGCCAGCAGCTTAGAAAGCCTCACGATGCCCCTCCACTTT.

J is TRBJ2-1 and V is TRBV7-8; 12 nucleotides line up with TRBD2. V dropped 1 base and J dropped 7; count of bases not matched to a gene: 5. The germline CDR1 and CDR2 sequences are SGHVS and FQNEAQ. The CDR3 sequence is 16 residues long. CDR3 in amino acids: CASSLELTSGGNEQFF. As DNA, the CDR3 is TGTGCCAGCAGCTTAGAATTGACTAGCGGGGGTAATGAGCAGTTCTTC.

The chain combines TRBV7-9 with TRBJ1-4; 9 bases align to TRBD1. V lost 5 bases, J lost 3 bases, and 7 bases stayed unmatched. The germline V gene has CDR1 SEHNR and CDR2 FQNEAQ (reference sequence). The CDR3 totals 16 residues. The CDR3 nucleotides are TGTGCCAGCAGCCGCGGACAGGGGAGGGCTAATGAAAAACTGTTTTTT. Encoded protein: CASSRGQGRANEKLFF.

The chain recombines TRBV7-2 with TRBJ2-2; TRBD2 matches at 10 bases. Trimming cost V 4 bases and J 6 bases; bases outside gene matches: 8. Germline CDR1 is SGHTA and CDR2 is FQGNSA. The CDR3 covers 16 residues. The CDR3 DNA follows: TGTGCCAGCAGCTCGGTAGCGGGAGGCTTATCCGGGGAGCTGTTTTTT. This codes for CASSSVAGGLSGELFF.

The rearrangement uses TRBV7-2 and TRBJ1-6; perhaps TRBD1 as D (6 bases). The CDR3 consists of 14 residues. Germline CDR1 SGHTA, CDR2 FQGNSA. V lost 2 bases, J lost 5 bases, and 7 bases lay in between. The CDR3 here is CASSLRTDNSPLHF. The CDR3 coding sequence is TGTGCCAGCAGCTTACGGACAGATAATTCACCCCTCCACTTT.

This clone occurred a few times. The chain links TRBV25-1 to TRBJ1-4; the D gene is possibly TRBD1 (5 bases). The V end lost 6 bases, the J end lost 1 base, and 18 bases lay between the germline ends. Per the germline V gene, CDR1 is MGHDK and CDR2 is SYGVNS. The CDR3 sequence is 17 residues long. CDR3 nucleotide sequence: TGTGCCAGCAGCCCTCGAAATACAGGACGAACTAATGAAAAACTGTTTTTT. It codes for CASSPRNTGRTNEKLFF.

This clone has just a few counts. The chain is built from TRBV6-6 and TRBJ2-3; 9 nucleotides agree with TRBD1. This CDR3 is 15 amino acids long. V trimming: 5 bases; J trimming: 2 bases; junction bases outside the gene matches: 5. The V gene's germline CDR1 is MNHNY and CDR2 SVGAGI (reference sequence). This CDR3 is CASSNRDRVTDTQYF. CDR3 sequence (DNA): TGTGCCAGCAGTAACCGGGACAGGGTCACAGATACGCAGTATTTT.

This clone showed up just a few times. CDR3 DNA sequence: TGTGCCAGCAGCAAAGGGGGGCAGGGATTAACAGCCCCTGAAGCTTTCTTT. Protein: CASSKGGQGLTAPEAFF. J is TRBJ1-1 and V is TRBV21-1; TRBD1 is taken as the D call from the table, unchecked against the DNA. TRBV21-1 is a listed pseudogene. The CDR3 runs to 17 residues.

CDR3 residues: CASNPGGTGTEAFF. CDR3 nucleotide sequence: TGTGCCAGCAATCCAGGGGGCACGGGCACTGAAGCTTTCTTT. The V gene is TRBV6-5, the J gene TRBJ1-1; 8 nucleotides line up with TRBD1. The trim removed 7 bases at V and 4 bases at J, leaving 8 bases unmatched. This CDR3 is 14 amino acids long. The germline CDR1 and CDR2 sequences are MNHEY and SVGAGI.

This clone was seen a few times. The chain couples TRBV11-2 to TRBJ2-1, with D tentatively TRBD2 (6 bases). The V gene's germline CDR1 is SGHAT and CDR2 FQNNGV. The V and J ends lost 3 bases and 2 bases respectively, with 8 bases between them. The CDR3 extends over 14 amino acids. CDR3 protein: CASSFRTTYNEQFF. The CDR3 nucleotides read TGTGCCAGCAGCTTTAGGACTACCTACAATGAGCAGTTCTTC.

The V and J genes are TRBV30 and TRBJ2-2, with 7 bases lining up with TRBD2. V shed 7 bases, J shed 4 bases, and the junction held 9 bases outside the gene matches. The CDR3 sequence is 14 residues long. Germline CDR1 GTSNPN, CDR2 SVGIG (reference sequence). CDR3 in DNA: TGTGCCTCGGATACCGGGGGGAGCACCGGGGAGCTGTTTTTT. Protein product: CASDTGGSTGELFF.

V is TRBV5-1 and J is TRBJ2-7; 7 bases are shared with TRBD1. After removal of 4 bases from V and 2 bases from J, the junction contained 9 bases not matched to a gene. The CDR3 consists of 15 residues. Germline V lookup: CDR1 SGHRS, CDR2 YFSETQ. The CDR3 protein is CASSPQQGSPYEQYF. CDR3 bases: TGCGCCAGCAGCCCACAACAGGGGAGTCCCTACGAGCAGTACTTC.